What follows are 27 T cell receptor beta chains derived from one specimen sequenced in a study of T cell clusters in autoimmune cytopenias. TRB rearrangements were amplified by touch-down multiplex PCR with mixed TRB-A/B primers. Using the multiplex PCR reads, TCRdb records one entry per CDR3 protein without DNA. The sample features 13,000 to 15,000 distinct CDR3 sequences, with roughly 2.2% in its top ten. TRB amplification used 200 to 250 ng of peripheral blood genomic DNA. The sequencing sample was made of peripheral blood. Receptors originate from a human donor with an autoimmune cytopenia or autoimmune hepatitis (not recorded which).

The chain links TRBV6-6 to TRBJ2-1; the D call from TCRdb, TRBD2, cannot be confirmed without DNA. CDR1 MNHNY and CDR2 SVGAGI come from the germline V gene (reference sequence). The CDR3 is 17 amino acids. The CDR3 is CASSYIAGTSGNNEQFF.

This sequence joins TRBV11-2 and TRBJ2-2; TCRdb returns TRBD2, unconfirmable since there is no DNA. The CDR3 extends over 14 amino acids. Germline V gene lookup returns CDR1 SGHAT and CDR2 FQNNGV. This CDR3 is CASSPHSGRGELFF.

The V call is TRBV5-1, the J call TRBJ2-3. CDR3 length equals 14 residues. Germline assignment: CDR1 SGHRS and CDR2 YFSETQ. CDR3 residues: CATSIGIDKDTQYF.

The chain recombines TRBV6-5 with TRBJ2-7; lacking DNA, the TRBD2 call made by TCRdb goes unchecked. The CDR3 is 18 amino acids. CDR1 is MNHEY, CDR2 SVGAGI, per germline. The CDR3 loop is CASSQKALAGVEWYEQYF.

The V call is TRBV6-5, the J call TRBJ2-7; TCRdb picks TRBD1, but there is no DNA to check that call. The CDR3 loop spans 13 amino acids. Germline CDR1 MNHEY, CDR2 SVGAGI. CDR3 loop: CASRGGGAYEQYF.

V is TRBV27 and J is TRBJ1-5; TCRdb names TRBD1, which stays unverified in the absence of DNA. Germline lookup yields CDR1 MNHEY and CDR2 SMNVEV (reference sequence). CDR3 size: 14 residues. CDR3 in amino acids: CASSYDRGNQPQHF.

The J gene is TRBJ2-1, the V gene TRBV5-4; TCRdb proposes TRBD2, but this gene call is untestable without DNA. Looked up from germline, CDR1 is SGHNT and CDR2 is YYREEE (reference sequence). This CDR3 comprises 14 residues. The CDR3 spells CASRLAETYNEQFF.

By frequency, this clonotype is medium-sized (0.01 to 0.1%). The chain employs TRBV18 and TRBJ2-5; TCRdb indicates TRBD1, and absent DNA this call remains unverified. Germline lookup yields CDR1 KGHSH and CDR2 LQKENI. The CDR3 has 15 amino acids. The CDR3 protein is CASSLTQGARETQYF. Using reference TRBV18 and TRBJ2-5 for the parts outside the CDR3, the full variable domain is NAGVMQNPRHLVRRRGQEARLRCSPMKGHSHVYWYRQLPEEGLKFMVYLQKENIIDESGMPKERFSAEFPKEGPSILRIQQVVRGDSAAYFCASSLTQGARETQYFGPGTRLLVL.

This chain links TRBV19 with TRBJ1-3; TCRdb proposes TRBD1, but this gene call is untestable without DNA. The germline CDR1 and CDR2 sequences are LNHDA and SQIVND (reference sequence). This CDR3 is 15 amino acids long. The CDR3 reads CASSAQGLSGNTIYF.

This clonotype is labeled medium-sized based on frequency. The chain uses TRBV19 and TRBJ2-2; the TCRdb D gene call, TRBD1, has no DNA to confirm it. CDR3 size: 15 residues. From germline, CDR1 is LNHDA and CDR2 SQIVND (reference sequence). CDR3 loop: CASSTPTGTTGELFF.

This chain links TRBV5-6 with TRBJ2-7; TCRdb gives TRBD1 as the D gene, but with no DNA this cannot be confirmed. Germline V gene sequence: CDR1 SGHDT, CDR2 YYEEEE. The CDR3 has 14 residues. CDR3 protein: CASSSDPHRDEQYF.

The chain links TRBV12-3 or TRBV12-4 to TRBJ1-1; TCRdb's D gene call, TRBD1, goes unchecked for lack of DNA. The CDR3 sequence is 14 residues long. CDR3 loop: CASSHRRGRTEAFF.

This rearrangement joins TRBV30 to TRBJ1-2. CDR3 length: 12 residues. In germline, CDR1 is GTSNPN, CDR2 SVGIG (reference sequence). The CDR3 spells CAWSVRTDGYTF.

The rearrangement joins TRBV19 to TRBJ1-2; TCRdb's D call, TRBD1, is unchecked because there is no DNA. The CDR3 loop spans 15 amino acids. Germline CDR1 reads LNHDA; CDR2 reads SQIVND (reference sequence). The CDR3 is CASSIVAGANYGYTF.

J is TRBJ1-5 and V is TRBV7-9; the D call of TRBD1 rests on TCRdb alone, since no DNA is present to check it. CDR3 length equals 16 residues. Germline CDR1 and CDR2: SEHNR and FQNEAQ (reference sequence). This CDR3 reads CASSLGQGRKNQPQHF.

The chain joins TRBV7-2 to TRBJ2-1; as DNA is missing, the TRBD1 call by TCRdb cannot be tested. The CDR3 has 17 residues. The germline gives CDR1 SGHTA, CDR2 FQGNSA. The CDR3 here is CASSLSIKTGGGYEQFF. The full variable domain, with the rest looked up from reference TRBV7-2 and TRBJ2-1, is GAGVSQSPSNKVTEKGKDVELRCDPISGHTALYWYRQSLGQGLEFLIYFQGNSAPDKSGLPSDRFSAERTGGSVSTLTIQRTQQEDSAVYLCASSLSIKTGGGYEQFFGPGTRLTVL.

This sequence joins TRBV5-1 and TRBJ2-2; TCRdb selects TRBD1, and the lack of DNA leaves this call unchecked. Looked up from germline, CDR1 is SGHRS and CDR2 is YFSETQ. The CDR3 contains 15 residues. The CDR3 reads CASSPGPGTAGELFF.

This clonotype counts as medium-sized (0.01 to 0.1%) by frequency. The rearrangement joins TRBV30 to TRBJ2-3; absent DNA, TCRdb's TRBD1 call cannot be checked. The CDR3 extends over 13 amino acids. Germline CDR1 is GTSNPN and CDR2 is SVGIG (reference sequence). This CDR3 is CAWKQGGGNTQYF.

J is TRBJ1-2 and V is TRBV6-5; TCRdb picks TRBD1, but there is no DNA to check that call. CDR1 is MNHEY and CDR2 is SVGAGI in the germline V gene. This CDR3 is 14 amino acids long. The CDR3 is CASSPGTGTYGYTF.

The chain recombines TRBV27 with TRBJ1-6; the TCRdb D gene call, TRBD1, has no DNA to confirm it. The CDR3 covers 13 residues. Per the germline V gene, CDR1 is MNHEY and CDR2 is SMNVEV (reference sequence). The chain's CDR3 is CASSLGGSSPLHF.

This CDR3 reads CASSGTGTVNTEAFF. The gene calls are TRBV5-5 and TRBJ1-1; no DNA is available, so the TRBD1 call from TCRdb remains unchecked. Germline loops: CDR1 SGHKS, CDR2 YYEKEE (reference sequence). This CDR3 contains 15 residues.

J is TRBJ2-4 and V is TRBV11-1. Looked up from germline, CDR1 is SGHAT and CDR2 is FQDESV (reference sequence). CDR3 length equals 14 residues. CDR3 residues: CASSQAGKLNIQYF.

The chain links TRBV6-5 to TRBJ1-1; TCRdb calls TRBD1, which cannot be checked without DNA. This CDR3 spans 14 amino acids. Germline CDR1 and CDR2: MNHEY and SVGAGI. CDR3: CASRRIGADAEAFF.

The rearrangement uses TRBV27 and TRBJ1-5; TCRdb's D call, TRBD1, is unchecked because there is no DNA. There are 14 residues in the CDR3. The germline CDR1 and CDR2 sequences are MNHEY and SMNVEV (reference sequence). CDR3 loop: CASSPDRVGQPQHF.

The chain carries TRBV6-4 and TRBJ2-1. Germline V gene lookup returns CDR1 MRHNA and CDR2 SNTAGT. The CDR3 has 14 residues. The CDR3 sequence: CASSDGEHGYEQFF.

This clonotype shows up as medium-sized by frequency. The chain links TRBV6-6 to TRBJ2-2; no DNA is available, so the TRBD1 call from TCRdb remains unchecked. The CDR3 consists of 15 residues. Germline CDR1 MNHNY, CDR2 SVGAGI (reference sequence). The CDR3 loop reads CASSRRQGDTGELFF.

V and J are TRBV20-1 and TRBJ1-5; the D gene TCRdb calls, TRBD1, cannot be checked with no DNA. The CDR3 runs to 15 residues. Germline V CDR1 and CDR2: DFQATT, SNEGSKA (reference sequence). This chain's CDR3 is CSARPEDRPNQPQHF.